The T cell receptor (beta chain) under discussion was sequenced for a study of T-cell reconstitution after alpha-beta-depleted transplantation in children (dated by TCRdb to the mid-2010s). Broadly, across the study: Using TCR repertoire profiling, the study followed T-cell immune reconstitution in a quantitative way in children after TCRalphabeta/CD19-depleted allogeneic hematopoietic cell transplantation.

Concerning this clonotype: Its cognate antigen has yet to be identified. No per-base quality is available; no much larger clone lies one base away.

CDR1 and CDR2, looked up from the germline V gene, are SNHLY and FYNNEI. The CDR3 sequence holds 16 residues, the cysteine and phenylalanine included. Of all the DNA, just the CDR3 is kept, 48 bases in frame from base 1. The V and J ends are trimmed by 1 base and 3 bases, leaving 15 bases between them. The library was generated by PCR. Sequenced on an Illumina HiSeq 2500. TCR libraries were prepared with molecular barcoding, using unique molecular identifiers to normalize TCRbeta repertoire quantification. TCRdb took the public reads, trimmed them with fastp at Q25, ran MiXCR for clone calling and kept in-frame beta chains. Every distinct CDR3 protein forms one entry, paired with its most common genes and DNA. The sample table holds around 340,000 distinct CDR3 sequences, of which 10% to 15% were seen once. The biggest ten clones account for about 3.9% of the sample.

This receptor was identified in a human donor who donated a stem cell graft to a child with Fanconi anemia. The specimen was PBMCs, collected from the stem cell graft. The rearranged segments are TRBV2 and TRBJ2-5; no D gene call is confident. The CDR3 here reads CASSEGLSSVEETQYF. DNA sequence: TGTGCCAGCAGTGAAGGGCTTAGTTCGGTAGAAGAGACCCAGTACTTC.